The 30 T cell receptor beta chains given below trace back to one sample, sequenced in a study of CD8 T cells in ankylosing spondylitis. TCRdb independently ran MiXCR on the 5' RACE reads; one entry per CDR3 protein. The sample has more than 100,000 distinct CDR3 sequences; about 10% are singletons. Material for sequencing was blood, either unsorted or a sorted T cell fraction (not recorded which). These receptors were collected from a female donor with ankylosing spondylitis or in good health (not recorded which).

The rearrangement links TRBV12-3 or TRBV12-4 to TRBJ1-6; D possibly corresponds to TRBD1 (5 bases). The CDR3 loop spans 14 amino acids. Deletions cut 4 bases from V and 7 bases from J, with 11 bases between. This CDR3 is CASSSRDGNSPLHF. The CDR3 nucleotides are TGTGCCAGCAGTTCCCGGGACGGGAATTCACCCCTCCACTTT.

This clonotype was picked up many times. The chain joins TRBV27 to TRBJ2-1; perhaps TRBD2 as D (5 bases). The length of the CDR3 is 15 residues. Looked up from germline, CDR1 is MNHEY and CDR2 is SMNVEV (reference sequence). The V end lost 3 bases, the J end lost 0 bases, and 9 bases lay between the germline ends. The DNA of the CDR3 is TGTGCCAGCAGTTTGGGCGGGTACTCCTACAATGAGCAGTTCTTC. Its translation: CASSLGGYSYNEQFF.

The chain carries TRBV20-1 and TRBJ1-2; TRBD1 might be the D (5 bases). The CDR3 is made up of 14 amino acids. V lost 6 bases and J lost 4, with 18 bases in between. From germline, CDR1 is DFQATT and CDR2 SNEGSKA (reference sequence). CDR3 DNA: TGCAGTGCACCCCACCGAGAGGGGACCTATGGCTACACCTTC. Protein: CSAPHREGTYGYTF.

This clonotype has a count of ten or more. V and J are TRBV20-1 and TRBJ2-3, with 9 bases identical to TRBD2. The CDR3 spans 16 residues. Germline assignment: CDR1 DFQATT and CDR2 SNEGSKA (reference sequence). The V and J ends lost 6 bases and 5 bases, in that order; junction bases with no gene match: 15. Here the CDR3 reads CSAPLGPAGGRDTQYF. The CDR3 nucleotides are TGCAGTGCCCCCCTCGGGCCAGCGGGGGGTCGAGATACGCAGTATTTT.

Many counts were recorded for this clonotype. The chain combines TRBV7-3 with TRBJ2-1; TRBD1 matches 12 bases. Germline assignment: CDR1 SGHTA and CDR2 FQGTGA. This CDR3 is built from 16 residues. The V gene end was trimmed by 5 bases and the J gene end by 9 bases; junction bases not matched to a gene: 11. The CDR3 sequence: CASSTPSGTGGSEQFF. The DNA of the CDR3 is TGTGCCAGCAGCACCCCGTCCGGGACAGGGGGCTCTGAGCAGTTCTTC.

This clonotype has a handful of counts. The CDR3 DNA is TGTGCCAGCAGTTTAGGGGGGGGGCAGTTCTTC. This sequence encodes CASSLGGGQFF. This sequence joins TRBV6-2 or TRBV6-3 and TRBJ2-1; the D gene is possibly TRBD2 (7 bases). This CDR3 is built from 11 residues. CDR1 and CDR2 (germline): MNHEY, SVGEGT. The V end lost 4 bases, the J end lost 12 bases, and 10 bases lay between the germline ends.

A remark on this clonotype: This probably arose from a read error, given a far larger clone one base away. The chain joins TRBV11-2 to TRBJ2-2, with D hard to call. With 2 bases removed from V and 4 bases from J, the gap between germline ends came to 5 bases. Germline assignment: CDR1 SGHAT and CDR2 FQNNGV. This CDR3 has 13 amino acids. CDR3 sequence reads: CASSLQSTGELFF. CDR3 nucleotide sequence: TGTGCCAGCAGCTTACAGAGCACCGGGGAGCTGTTTTTT.

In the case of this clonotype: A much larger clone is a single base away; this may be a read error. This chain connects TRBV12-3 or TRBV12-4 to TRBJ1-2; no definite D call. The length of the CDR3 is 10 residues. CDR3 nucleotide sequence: TGTGCCAGCAGTTTTGAGGGCTACCCCTTC. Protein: CASSFEGYPF.

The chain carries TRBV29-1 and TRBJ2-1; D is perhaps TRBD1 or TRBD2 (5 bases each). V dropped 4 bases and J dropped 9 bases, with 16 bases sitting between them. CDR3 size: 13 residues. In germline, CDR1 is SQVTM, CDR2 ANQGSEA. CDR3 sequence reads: CSVGGRQSGEQFF. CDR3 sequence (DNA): TGCAGCGTTGGGGGACGGCAATCGGGTGAGCAGTTCTTC.

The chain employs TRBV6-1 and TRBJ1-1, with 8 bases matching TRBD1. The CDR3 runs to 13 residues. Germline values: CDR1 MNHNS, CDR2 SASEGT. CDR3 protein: CPAPGQGNTEAFF. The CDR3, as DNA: TGTCCCGCCCCTGGACAGGGGAACACTGAAGCTTTCTTT.

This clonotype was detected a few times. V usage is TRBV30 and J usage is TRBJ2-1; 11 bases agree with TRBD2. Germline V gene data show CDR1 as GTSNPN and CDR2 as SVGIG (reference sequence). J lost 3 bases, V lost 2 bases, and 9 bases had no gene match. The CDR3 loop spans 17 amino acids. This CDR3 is CAWSLLAGAEFYNEQFF. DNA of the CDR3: TGTGCCTGGAGTCTACTAGCGGGGGCCGAGTTCTACAATGAGCAGTTCTTC. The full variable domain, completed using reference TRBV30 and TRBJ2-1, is SQTIHQWPATLVQPVGSPLSLECTVEGTSNPNLYWYRQAAGRGLQLLFYSVGIGQISSEVPQNLSASRPQDRQFILSSKKLLLSDSGFYLCAWSLLAGAEFYNEQFFGPGTRLTVL.

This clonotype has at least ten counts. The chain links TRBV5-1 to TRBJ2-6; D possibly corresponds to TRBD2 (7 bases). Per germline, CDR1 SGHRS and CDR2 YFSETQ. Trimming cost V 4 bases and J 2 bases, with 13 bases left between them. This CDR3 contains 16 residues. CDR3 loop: CASSDTGRAGANVLTF. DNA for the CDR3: TGCGCCAGCAGCGACACAGGGAGGGCTGGGGCCAACGTCCTGACTTTC.

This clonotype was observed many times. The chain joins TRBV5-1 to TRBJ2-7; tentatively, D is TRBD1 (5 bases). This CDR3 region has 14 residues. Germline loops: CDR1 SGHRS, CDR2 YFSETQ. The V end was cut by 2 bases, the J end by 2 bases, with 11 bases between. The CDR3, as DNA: TGCGCCAGCAGCTTATATGAGACAGCCTACGAGCAGTACTTC. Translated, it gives CASSLYETAYEQYF.

The CDR3 nucleotides are TGTGCCAGCAGCTTAGTAGGAGAGTATGGCAATGAGCAGTTCTTC. Residues: CASSLVGEYGNEQFF. The chain carries TRBV7-6 and TRBJ2-1, with D unresolved. V was clipped by 1 base and J by 6 bases, with 13 bases between them. The CDR3 has 15 amino acids. The germline V gene encodes CDR1 SGHVS and CDR2 FNYEAQ. Full variable domain (remainder filled in from reference TRBV7-6 and TRBJ2-1): GAGVSQSPRYKVTKRGQDVALRCDPISGHVSLYWYRQALGQGPEFLTYFNYEAQQDKSGLPNDRFSAERPEGSISTLTIQRTEQRDSAMYRCASSLVGEYGNEQFFGPGTRLTVL.

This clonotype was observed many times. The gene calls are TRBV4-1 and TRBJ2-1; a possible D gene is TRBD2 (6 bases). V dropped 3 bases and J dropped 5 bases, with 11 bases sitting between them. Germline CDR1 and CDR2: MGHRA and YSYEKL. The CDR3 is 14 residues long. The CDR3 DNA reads TGCGCCAGCAGCCACTTGGGACTGGACAATGAGCAGTTCTTC. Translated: CASSHLGLDNEQFF.

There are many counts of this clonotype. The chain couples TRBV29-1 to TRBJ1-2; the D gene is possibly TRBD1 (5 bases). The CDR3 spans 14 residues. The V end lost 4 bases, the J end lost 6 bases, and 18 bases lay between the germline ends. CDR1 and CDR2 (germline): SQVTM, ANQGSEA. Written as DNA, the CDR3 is TGCAGCGTTGTTGGGGACCCGGACGGAGATGGCTACACCTTC. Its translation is CSVVGDPDGDGYTF.

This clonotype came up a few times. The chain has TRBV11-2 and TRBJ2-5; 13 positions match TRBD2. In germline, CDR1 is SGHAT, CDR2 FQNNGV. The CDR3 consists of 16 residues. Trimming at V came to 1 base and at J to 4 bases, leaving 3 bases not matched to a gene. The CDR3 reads CASSLGLAGGGETQYF. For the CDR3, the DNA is TGTGCCAGCAGCTTAGGACTAGCGGGAGGAGGAGAGACCCAGTACTTC.

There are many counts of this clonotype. Here the CDR3 DNA reads TGCAGTGCTAAGCCCGGGGCAGGCGAAAAACTGTTTTTT. This encodes CSAKPGAGEKLFF. The chain is built from TRBV20-1 and TRBJ1-4, with D maybe TRBD1 (5 bases). Looked up from germline, CDR1 is DFQATT and CDR2 is SNEGSKA (reference sequence). The CDR3 runs to 13 residues. Trimming removed 4 bases from V and 8 bases from J, with 14 bases in between.

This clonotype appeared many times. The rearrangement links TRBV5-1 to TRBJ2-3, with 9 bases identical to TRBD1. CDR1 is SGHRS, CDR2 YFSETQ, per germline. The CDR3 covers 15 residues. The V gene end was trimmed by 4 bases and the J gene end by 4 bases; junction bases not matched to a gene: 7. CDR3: CASSLWTGDSDTQYF. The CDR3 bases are TGCGCCAGCAGCCTATGGACAGGGGATTCAGATACGCAGTATTTT.

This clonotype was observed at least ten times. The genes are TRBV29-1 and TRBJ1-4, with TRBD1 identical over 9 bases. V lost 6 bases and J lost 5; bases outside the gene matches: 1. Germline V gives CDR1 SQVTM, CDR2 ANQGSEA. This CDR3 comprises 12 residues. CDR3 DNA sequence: TGCAGCGTGGGACAGGGCAATGAAAAACTGTTTTTT. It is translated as CSVGQGNEKLFF.

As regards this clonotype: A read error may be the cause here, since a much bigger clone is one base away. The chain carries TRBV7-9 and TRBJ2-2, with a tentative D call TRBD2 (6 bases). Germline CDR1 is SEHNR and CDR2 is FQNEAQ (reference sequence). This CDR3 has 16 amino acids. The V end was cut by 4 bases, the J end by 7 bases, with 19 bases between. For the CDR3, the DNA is TGTGCCAGCAGCTCCCTAGAGACTAGTTTGGTCGGGGAGCTGTTTTTT. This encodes CASSSLETSLVGELFF.

The CDR3 nucleotides are TGTGCCAGCAGTTTACAGGGAATCAACACTGAAGCTTTCTTT. It codes for CASSLQGINTEAFF. The genes are TRBV27 and TRBJ1-1, with D perhaps matching TRBD1 (5 bases). The germline V and J ends were trimmed by 2 bases and 2 bases, with 9 bases remaining between them. The CDR3 is 14 amino acids. The germline V gene has CDR1 MNHEY and CDR2 SMNVEV (reference sequence).

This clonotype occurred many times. The CDR3 DNA follows: TGTGCCACCCAACTAGAACTCTCCTACAATGAGCAGTTCTTC. This translates into CATQLELSYNEQFF. This rearrangement joins TRBV15 to TRBJ2-1, with D maybe TRBD2 (5 bases). V lost 8 bases to trimming and J lost 0 bases, with 11 bases between them. This CDR3 spans 14 amino acids. Germline-derived CDR1 and CDR2 are LNHNV and YYDKDF (reference sequence).

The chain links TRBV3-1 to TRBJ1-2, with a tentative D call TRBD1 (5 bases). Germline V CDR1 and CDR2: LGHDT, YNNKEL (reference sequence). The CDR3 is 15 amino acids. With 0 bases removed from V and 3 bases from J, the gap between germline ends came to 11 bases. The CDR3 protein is CASSQEPGEHYGYTF. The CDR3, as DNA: TGTGCCAGCAGCCAAGAGCCGGGGGAGCACTATGGCTACACCTTC.

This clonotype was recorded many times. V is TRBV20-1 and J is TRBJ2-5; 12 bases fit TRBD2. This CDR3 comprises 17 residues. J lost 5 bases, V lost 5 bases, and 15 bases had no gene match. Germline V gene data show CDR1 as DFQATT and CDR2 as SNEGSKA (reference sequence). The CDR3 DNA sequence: TGCAGTGCTCTCAGCGGATCGACTAGCGGGAGAGGGGAGACCCAGTACTTC. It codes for CSALSGSTSGRGETQYF.

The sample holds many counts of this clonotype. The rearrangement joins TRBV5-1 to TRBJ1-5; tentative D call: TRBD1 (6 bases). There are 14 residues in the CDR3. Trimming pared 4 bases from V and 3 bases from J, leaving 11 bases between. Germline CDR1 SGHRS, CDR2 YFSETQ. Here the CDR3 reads CASSNGQTNQPQHF. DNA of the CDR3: TGCGCCAGCAGCAACGGACAGACCAATCAGCCCCAGCATTTT.

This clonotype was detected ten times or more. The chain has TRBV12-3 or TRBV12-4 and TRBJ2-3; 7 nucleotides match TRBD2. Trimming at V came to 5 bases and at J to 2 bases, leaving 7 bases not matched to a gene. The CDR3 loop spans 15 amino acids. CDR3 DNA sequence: TGTGCCAGCAGTCGATTAGCGGGCCCCACAGATACGCAGTATTTT. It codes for CASSRLAGPTDTQYF.

CDR3 protein: CASSSLPALRATGELFF. DNA for the CDR3: TGTGCCAGCAGCTCCCTACCAGCTCTGAGGGCCACCGGGGAGCTGTTTTTT. The chain is built from TRBV11-2 and TRBJ2-2; maybe TRBD2 (5 bases). V was shortened by 4 bases and J by 4 bases, with 19 bases between the two germline ends. The CDR3 is 17 amino acids. Germline V CDR1 and CDR2: SGHAT, FQNNGV.

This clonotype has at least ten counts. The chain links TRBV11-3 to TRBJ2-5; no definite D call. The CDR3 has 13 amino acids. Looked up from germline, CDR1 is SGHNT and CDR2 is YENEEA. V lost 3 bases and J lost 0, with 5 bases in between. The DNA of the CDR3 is TGTGCCAGCAGCTTCGGAGACCAAGAGACCCAGTACTTC. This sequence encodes CASSFGDQETQYF. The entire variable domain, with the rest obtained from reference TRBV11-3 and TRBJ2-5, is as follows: EAGVVQSPRYKIIEKKQPVAFWCNPISGHNTLYWYLQNLGQGPELLIRYENEEAVDDSQLPKDRFSAERLKGVDSTLKIQPAELGDSAVYLCASSFGDQETQYFGPGTRLLVL.

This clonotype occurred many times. The CDR3 protein is CSASRRQGGTDTQYF. The CDR3 DNA reads as TGCAGTGCTAGTAGAAGGCAGGGAGGCACAGATACGCAGTATTTT. This rearrangement joins TRBV20-1 to TRBJ2-3; tentatively, D is TRBD1 or TRBD2 (5 bases each). There are 15 residues in the CDR3. The V and J ends lost 3 bases and 1 base respectively, with 14 bases between them. Germline CDR1 DFQATT, CDR2 SNEGSKA (reference sequence).